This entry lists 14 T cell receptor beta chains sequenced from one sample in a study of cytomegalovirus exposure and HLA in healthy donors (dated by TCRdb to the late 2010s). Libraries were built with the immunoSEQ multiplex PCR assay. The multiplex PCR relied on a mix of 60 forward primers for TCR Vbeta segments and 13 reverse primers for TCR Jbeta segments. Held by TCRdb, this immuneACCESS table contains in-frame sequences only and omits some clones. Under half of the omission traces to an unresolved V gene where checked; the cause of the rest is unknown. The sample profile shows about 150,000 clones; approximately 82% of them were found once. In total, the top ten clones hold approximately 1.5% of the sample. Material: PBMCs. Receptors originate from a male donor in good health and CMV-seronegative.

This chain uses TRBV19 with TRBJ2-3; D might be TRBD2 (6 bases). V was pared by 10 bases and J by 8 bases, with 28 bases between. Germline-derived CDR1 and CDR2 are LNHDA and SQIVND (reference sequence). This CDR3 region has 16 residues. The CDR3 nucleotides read TGTGCCACCGGAACCCGGGACTCCCCTGGGGCGAGTACGCAGTATTTT. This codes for CATGTRDSPGASTQYF.

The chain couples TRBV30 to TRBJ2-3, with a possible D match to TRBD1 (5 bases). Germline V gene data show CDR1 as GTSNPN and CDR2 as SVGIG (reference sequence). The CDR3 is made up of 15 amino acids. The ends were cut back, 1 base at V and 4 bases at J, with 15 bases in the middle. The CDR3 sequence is CAWSGSGSIADTQYF. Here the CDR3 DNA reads TGTGCCTGGAGTGGTTCAGGGTCAATAGCAGATACGCAGTATTTT.

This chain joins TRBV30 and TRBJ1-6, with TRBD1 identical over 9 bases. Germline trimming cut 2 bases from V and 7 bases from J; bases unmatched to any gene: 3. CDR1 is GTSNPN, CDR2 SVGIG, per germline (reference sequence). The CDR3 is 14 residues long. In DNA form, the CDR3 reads TGTGCCTGGAGTTATGGACAGGGGAATTCACCCCTCCACTTT. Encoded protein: CAWSYGQGNSPLHF.

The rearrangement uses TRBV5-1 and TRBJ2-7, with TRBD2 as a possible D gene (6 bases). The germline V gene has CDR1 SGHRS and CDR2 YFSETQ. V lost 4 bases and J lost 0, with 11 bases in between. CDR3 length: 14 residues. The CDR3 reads CASSVSGSSYEQYF. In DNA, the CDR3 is TGCGCCAGCAGCGTTAGCGGTAGCTCCTACGAGCAGTACTTC.

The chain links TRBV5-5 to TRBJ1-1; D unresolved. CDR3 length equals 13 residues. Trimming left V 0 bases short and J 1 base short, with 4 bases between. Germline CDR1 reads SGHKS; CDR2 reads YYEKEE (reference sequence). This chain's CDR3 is CASSLGGNTEAFF. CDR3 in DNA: TGTGCCAGCAGCTTGGGAGGGAACACTGAAGCTTTCTTT.

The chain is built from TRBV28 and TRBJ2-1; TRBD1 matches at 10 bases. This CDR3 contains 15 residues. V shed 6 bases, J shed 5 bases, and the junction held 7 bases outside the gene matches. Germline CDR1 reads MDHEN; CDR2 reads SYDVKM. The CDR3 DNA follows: TGTGCCAGCAGCCTTCGAGGACAGGGGGACAATGAGCAGTTCTTC. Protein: CASSLRGQGDNEQFF.

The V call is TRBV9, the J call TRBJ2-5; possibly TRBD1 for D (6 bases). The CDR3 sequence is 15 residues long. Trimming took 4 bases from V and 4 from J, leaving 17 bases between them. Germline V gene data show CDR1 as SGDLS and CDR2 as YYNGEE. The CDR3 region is CASSLRQAWGETQYF. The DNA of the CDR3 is TGTGCCAGCAGCTTGAGACAGGCCTGGGGAGAGACCCAGTACTTC. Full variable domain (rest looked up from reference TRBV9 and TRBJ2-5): DSGVTQTPKHLITATGQRVTLRCSPRSGDLSVYWYQQSLDQGLQFLIQYYNGEERAKGNILERFSAQQFPDLHSELNLSSLELGDSALYFCASSLRQAWGETQYFGPGTRLLVL.

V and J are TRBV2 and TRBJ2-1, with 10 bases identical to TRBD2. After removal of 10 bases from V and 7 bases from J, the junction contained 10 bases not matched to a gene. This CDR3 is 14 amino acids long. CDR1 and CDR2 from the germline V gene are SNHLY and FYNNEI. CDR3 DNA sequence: TGTGCCACCGCACCTAGCGGGGGTAATAATGAGCAGTTCTTC. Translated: CATAPSGGNNEQFF.

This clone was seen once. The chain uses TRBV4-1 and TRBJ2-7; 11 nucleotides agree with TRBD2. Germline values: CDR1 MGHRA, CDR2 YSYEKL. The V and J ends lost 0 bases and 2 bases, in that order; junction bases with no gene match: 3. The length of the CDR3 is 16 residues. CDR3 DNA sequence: TGCGCCAGCAGCCAAGAGACGACTAGCGGGGCCTACGAGCAGTACTTC. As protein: CASSQETTSGAYEQYF.

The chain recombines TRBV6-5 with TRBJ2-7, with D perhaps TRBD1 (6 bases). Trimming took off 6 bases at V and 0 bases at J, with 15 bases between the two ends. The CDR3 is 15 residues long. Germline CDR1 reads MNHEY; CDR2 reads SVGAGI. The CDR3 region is CASRPGTSSSYEQYF. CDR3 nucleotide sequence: TGTGCCAGCAGGCCCGGGACATCGAGCTCCTACGAGCAGTACTTC.

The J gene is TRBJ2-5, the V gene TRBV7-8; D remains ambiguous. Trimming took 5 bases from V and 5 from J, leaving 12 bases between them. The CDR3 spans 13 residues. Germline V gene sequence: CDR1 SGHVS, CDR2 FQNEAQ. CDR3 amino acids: CASSLEYWETQYF. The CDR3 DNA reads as TGTGCCAGCAGCCTGGAGTATTGGGAGACCCAGTACTTC. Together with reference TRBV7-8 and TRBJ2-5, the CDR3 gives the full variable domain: GAGVSQSPRYKVAKRGQDVALRCDPISGHVSLFWYQQALGQGPEFLTYFQNEAQLDKSGLPSDRFFAERPEGSVSTLKIQRTQQEDSAVYLCASSLEYWETQYFGPGTRLLVL.

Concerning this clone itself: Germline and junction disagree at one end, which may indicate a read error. The CDR3 DNA follows: TGTGCCAGCAGCTCTAGGACAGGGAGCTCCCACGAGCAGTACTTC. Its protein product is CASSSRTGSSHEQYF. The chain employs TRBV7-2 and TRBJ2-7; TRBD1 aligns across 8 bases. The germline V gene encodes CDR1 SGHTA and CDR2 FQGNSA. The CDR3 length is 15 residues.

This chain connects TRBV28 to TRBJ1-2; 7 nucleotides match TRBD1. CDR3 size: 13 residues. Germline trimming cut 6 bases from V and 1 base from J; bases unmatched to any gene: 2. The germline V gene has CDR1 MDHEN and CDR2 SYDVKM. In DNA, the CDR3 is TGTGCCAGCAGAGGGACAGTTAACTATGGCTACACCTTC. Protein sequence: CASRGTVNYGYTF.

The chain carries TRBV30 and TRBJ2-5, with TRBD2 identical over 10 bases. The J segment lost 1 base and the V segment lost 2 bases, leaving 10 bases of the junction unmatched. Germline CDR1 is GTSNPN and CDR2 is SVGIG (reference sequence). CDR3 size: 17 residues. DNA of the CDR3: TGTGCCTGGAGTCCCGGGTTGTCTAGCGGGGGCCAAGAGACCCAGTACTTC. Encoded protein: CAWSPGLSSGGQETQYF.